These 5 T cell receptor beta chains originate from one sample sequenced in a study of blood T cell repertoires in COVID-19. Sequenced by immunoSEQ multiplex PCR; TCRdb stores in-frame clones only, minus some. The table records 200,000 to 250,000 clones, 85% to 90% of them present only once. The source material was PBMCs or T cells enriched from blood (not recorded which). These receptor sequences come from a man younger than 45 who had been exposed to COVID-19.

This clone was picked up a small number of times. The rearrangement links TRBV13 to TRBJ1-2; 7 bases line up with TRBD1. Germline CDR1 and CDR2: PRHDT and FYEKMQ (reference sequence). This CDR3 comprises 17 residues. V shed 5 bases and J 5 bases; nucleotides not matched to a gene: 17. The CDR3 DNA reads as TGTGCCAGCAGCGATCACGTACGACAGGGTACACCTTATGGCTACACCTTC. Translating gives CASSDHVRQGTPYGYTF.

The chain is built from TRBV1 and TRBJ1-1; the D segment call TRBD1 is taken from the table without a DNA check. TRBV1 represents a pseudogene. The CDR3 has 13 amino acids. CDR3 sequence: CTSSHNRVAEAFF. The DNA for the CDR3 is TGCACCAGCAGCCATAACAGGGTCGCTGAAGCTTTCTTT.

The V call is TRBV24-1, the J call TRBJ2-2; D is ambiguous. From germline, CDR1 is KGHDR and CDR2 SFDVKD. The CDR3 sequence is 17 residues long. The V and J ends lost 2 bases and 0 bases respectively, with 12 bases between them. In DNA form, the CDR3 reads TGTGCCACCAGTGATTGGGCAGCCGACGCGAACACCGGGGAGCTGTTTTTT. This translates into CATSDWAADANTGELFF.

J is TRBJ2-7 and V is TRBV5-6; D is perhaps TRBD1 (5 bases). Per the germline V gene, CDR1 is SGHDT and CDR2 is YYEEEE. Trimming pared 2 bases from V and 6 bases from J, leaving 15 bases between. This CDR3 comprises 14 residues. CDR3 DNA sequence: TGTGCCAGCAGCTTAACCGCGACAGAGAGCGAGCAGTACTTC. Translation gives CASSLTATESEQYF.

The chain is built from TRBV2 and TRBJ2-6; 12 bases are shared with TRBD2. The V gene's germline CDR1 is SNHLY and CDR2 FYNNEI. V was clipped by 5 bases and J by 2 bases; unmatched bases: 1. This CDR3 contains 16 residues. In nucleotides, the CDR3 is TGTGCCAGCAGTCGGACTAGCGGGGCTGGGGCCAACGTCCTGACTTTC. Translating it yields CASSRTSGAGANVLTF.